This entry lists 5 T cell receptor beta chains sequenced from one sample in a study of blood T cell repertoires in COVID-19. The repertoire was sequenced with immunoSEQ multiplex PCR; TCRdb's copy has only in-frame clones and lacks some. The profile shows roughly 290,000 clones, approximately 86% of them singletons. The sample consisted of peripheral blood. The receptors here all came from a woman between 45 and 60 years old with active or convalescent COVID-19.

This clone was counted a few times. The chain couples TRBV30 to TRBJ2-1; 9 bases fit TRBD2. Per germline, CDR1 GTSNPN and CDR2 SVGIG (reference sequence). The CDR3 extends over 13 amino acids. V dropped 3 bases and J dropped 11; count of bases not matched to a gene: 8. The CDR3: CAWRRELAGQQFF. The DNA of the CDR3 is TGTGCCTGGAGGCGGGAACTAGCGGGCCAGCAGTTCTTC. Together with reference TRBV30 and TRBJ2-1, the CDR3 gives the full variable domain: SQTIHQWPATLVQPVGSPLSLECTVEGTSNPNLYWYRQAAGRGLQLLFYSVGIGQISSEVPQNLSASRPQDRQFILSSKKLLLSDSGFYLCAWRRELAGQQFFGPGTRLTVL.

V usage is TRBV18 and J usage is TRBJ2-1; 8 positions match TRBD2. The germline gives CDR1 KGHSH, CDR2 LQKENI. The CDR3 is 16 amino acids. Trimming at V came to 2 bases and at J to 7 bases, leaving 10 bases not matched to a gene. CDR3 sequence: CASSPILAAVGNEQFF. CDR3 sequence (DNA): TGTGCCAGCTCACCAATACTAGCGGCGGTTGGAAATGAGCAGTTCTTC.

The chain carries TRBV16 and TRBJ1-2; 7 bases line up with TRBD1. Looked up from germline, CDR1 is KGHSY and CDR2 is FQNENV. The CDR3 has 17 residues. The J segment lost 3 bases and the V segment lost 0 bases, leaving 10 bases of the junction unmatched. CDR3 DNA sequence: TGTGCCAGCAGCCAATCGATTACTAGGGACAGCCACTATGGCTACACCTTC. It translates to CASSQSITRDSHYGYTF.

This chain connects TRBV2 to TRBJ2-1; 9 positions agree with TRBD2. This CDR3 region has 21 residues. Germline V gives CDR1 SNHLY, CDR2 FYNNEI. Germline trimming cut 5 bases from V and 6 bases from J; bases unmatched to any gene: 26. The CDR3 loop reads CASSPPPWIAGERVEANEQFF. The CDR3, as DNA: TGTGCCAGCAGTCCTCCTCCGTGGATAGCGGGAGAGAGGGTGGAGGCCAATGAGCAGTTCTTC.

This clone was counted many times. The chain employs TRBV9 and TRBJ2-7; D perhaps matches TRBD2 (5 bases). The CDR3 extends over 14 amino acids. V was pared by 4 bases and J by 0 bases, with 11 bases between. CDR1 and CDR2 (germline): SGDLS, YYNGEE. CDR3 loop: CASSPDSTSYEQYF. In DNA form, the CDR3 reads TGTGCCAGCAGCCCGGACTCAACCTCCTACGAGCAGTACTTC.